Here is one TCR beta chain with its context. CDR3 size: 15 residues. Germline values: CDR1 MNHEY, CDR2 SVGEGT. Trimming at V came to 4 bases and at J to 4 bases, leaving 7 bases not matched to a gene. This specimen belongs to a study of control samples from healthy donors and cancer patients. Clones were read by immunoSEQ multiplex PCR, and TCRdb kept only the in-frame ones, dropping some. This sample has 150,000 to 200,000 clones, with roughly 92% found just once. Input material: blood. J is TRBJ2-3 and V is TRBV6-2 or TRBV6-3; 8 nucleotides agree with TRBD1. This TCR derives from a woman aged 30 to 39 in good health. The CDR3 spells CASSSGTGSSDTQYF. DNA of the CDR3: TGTGCCAGCAGTTCCGGGACAGGCAGCTCAGATACGCAGTATTTT.